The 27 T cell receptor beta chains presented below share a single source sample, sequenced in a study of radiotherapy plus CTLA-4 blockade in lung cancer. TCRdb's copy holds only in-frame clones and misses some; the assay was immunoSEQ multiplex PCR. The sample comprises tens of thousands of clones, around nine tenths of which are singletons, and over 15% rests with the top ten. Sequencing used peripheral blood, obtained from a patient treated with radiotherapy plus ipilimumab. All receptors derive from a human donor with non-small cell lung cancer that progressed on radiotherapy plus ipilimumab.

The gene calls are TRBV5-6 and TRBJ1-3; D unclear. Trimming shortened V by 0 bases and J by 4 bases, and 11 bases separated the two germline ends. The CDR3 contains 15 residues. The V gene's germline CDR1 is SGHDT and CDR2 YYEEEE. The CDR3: CASSLVGPSGNTIYF. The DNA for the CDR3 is TGTGCCAGCAGCTTGGTGGGTCCTTCGGGAAACACCATATATTTT.

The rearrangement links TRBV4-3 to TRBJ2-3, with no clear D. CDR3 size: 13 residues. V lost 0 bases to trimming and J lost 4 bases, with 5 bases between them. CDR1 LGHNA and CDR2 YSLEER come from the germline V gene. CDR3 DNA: TGCGCCAGCAGCCAAGATATTGCAGATACGCAGTATTTT. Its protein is CASSQDIADTQYF.

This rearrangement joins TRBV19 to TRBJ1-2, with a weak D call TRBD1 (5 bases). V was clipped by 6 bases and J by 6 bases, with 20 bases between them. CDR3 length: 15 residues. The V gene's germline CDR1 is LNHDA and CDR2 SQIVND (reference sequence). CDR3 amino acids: CASSPPPTGADGYTF. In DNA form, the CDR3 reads TGTGCCAGTAGCCCTCCCCCAACAGGAGCCGATGGCTACACCTTC.

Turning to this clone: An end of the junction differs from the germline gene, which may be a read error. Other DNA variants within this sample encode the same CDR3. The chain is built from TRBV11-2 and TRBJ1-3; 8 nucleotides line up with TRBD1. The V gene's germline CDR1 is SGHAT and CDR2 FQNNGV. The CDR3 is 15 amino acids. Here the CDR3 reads CASSEAGGRGDTIYF. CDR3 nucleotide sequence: TGTGCCAGCAGCGAGGCAGGGGGCCGGGGGGACACCATATATTTC.

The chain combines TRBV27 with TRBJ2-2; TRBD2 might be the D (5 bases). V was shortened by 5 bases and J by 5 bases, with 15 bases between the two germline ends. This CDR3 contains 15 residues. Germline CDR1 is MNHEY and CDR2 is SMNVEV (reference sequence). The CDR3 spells CASSPRTQPTGELFF. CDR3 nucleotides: TGTGCCAGCAGTCCAAGGACTCAGCCAACCGGGGAGCTGTTTTTT.

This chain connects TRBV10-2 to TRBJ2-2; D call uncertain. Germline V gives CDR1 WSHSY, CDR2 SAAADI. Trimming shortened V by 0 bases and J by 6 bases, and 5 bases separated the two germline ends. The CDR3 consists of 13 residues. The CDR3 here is CASSESRSGELFF. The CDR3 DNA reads TGCGCCAGCAGTGAGTCCCGTTCCGGGGAGCTGTTTTTT.

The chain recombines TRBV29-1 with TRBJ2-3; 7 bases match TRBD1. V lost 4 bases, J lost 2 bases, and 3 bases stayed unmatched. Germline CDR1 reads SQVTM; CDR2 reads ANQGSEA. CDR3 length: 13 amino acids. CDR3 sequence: CSVGQGVTDTQYF. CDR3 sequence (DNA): TGCAGCGTTGGACAGGGCGTCACAGATACGCAGTATTTT.

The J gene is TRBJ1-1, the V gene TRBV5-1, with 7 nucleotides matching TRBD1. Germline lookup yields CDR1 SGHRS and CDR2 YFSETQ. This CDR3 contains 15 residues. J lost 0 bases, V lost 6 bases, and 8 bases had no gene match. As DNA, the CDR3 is TGCGCCAGCAAAACAGGGGAGACGATGAACACTGAAGCTTTCTTT. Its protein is CASKTGETMNTEAFF.

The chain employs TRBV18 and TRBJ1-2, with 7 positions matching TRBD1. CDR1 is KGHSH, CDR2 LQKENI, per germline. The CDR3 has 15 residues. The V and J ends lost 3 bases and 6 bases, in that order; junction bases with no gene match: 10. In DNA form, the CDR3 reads TGTGCCAGCTCACCCCGCCAGGGGGACGTGGATGGCTACACCTTC. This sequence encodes CASSPRQGDVDGYTF.

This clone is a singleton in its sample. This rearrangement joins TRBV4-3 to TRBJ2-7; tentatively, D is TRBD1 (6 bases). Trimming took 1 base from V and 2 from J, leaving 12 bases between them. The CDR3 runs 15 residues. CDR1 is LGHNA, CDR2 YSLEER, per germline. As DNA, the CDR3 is TGCGCCAGCAGCCAAGCTCTAGGGGGAACCTACGAGCAGTACTTC. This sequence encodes CASSQALGGTYEQYF.

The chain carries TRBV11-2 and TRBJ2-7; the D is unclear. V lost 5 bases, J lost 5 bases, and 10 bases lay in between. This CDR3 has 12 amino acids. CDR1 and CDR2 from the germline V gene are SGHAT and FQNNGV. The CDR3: CASSQEFDEQYF. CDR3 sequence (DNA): TGTGCCAGCAGCCAAGAGTTTGACGAGCAGTACTTC.

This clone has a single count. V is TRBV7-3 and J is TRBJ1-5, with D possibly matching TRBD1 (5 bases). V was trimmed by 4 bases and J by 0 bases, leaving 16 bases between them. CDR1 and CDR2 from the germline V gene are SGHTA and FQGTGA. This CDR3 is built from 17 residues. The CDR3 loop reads CASSSPRVVYSNQPQHF. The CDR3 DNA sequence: TGTGCCAGCAGCTCCCCCAGGGTGGTTTATAGCAATCAGCCCCAGCATTTT.

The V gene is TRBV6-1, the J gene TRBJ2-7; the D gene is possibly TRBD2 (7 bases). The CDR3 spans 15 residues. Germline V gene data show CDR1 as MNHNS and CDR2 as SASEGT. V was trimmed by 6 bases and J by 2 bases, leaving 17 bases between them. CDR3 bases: TGTGCCAGCAGCCCGACGGGGGGCCCTACCTACGAGCAGTACTTC. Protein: CASSPTGGPTYEQYF.

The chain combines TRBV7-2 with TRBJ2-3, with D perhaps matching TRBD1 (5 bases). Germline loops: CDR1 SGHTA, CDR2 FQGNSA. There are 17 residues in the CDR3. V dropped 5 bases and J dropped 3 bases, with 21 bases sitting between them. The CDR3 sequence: CASSQNPHGRVTDTQYF. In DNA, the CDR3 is TGTGCCAGCAGCCAAAACCCGCATGGCAGGGTAACAGATACGCAGTATTTT.

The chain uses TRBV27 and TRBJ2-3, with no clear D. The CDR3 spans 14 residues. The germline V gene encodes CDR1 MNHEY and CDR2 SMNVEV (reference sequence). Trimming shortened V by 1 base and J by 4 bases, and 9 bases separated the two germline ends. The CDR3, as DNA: TGTGCCAGCAGTTTATTTAGGGATGCAGATACGCAGTATTTT. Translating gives CASSLFRDADTQYF.

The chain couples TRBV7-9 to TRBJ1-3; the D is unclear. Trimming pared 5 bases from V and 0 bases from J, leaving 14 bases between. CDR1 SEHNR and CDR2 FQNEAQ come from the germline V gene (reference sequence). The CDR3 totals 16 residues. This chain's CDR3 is CASSLPTGNSGNTIYF. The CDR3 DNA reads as TGTGCCAGCAGCCTCCCGACGGGAAACTCTGGAAACACCATATATTTT.

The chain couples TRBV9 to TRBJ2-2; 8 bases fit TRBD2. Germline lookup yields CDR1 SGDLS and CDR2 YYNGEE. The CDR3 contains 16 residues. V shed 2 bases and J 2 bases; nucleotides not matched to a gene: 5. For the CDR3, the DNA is TGTGCCAGCAGCGTTTCCGGGGGGGGAAACACCGGGGAGCTGTTTTTT. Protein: CASSVSGGGNTGELFF.

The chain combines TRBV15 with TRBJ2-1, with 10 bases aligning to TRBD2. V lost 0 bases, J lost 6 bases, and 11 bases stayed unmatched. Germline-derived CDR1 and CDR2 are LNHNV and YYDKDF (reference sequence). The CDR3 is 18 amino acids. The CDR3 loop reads CATSRDGSGRAGGNEQFF. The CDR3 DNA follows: TGTGCCACCAGCAGAGATGGAAGCGGGAGGGCCGGAGGCAATGAGCAGTTCTTC.

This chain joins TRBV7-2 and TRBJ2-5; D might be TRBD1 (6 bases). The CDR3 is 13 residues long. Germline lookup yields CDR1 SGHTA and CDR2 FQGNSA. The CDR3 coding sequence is TGTGCTATCGCGAGGGGGACCCCGGAGACCCAGTACTTC. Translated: CAIARGTPETQYF. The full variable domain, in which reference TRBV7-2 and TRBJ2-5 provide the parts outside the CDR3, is GAGVSQSPSNKVTEKGKDVELRCDPISGHTALYWYRQSLGQGLEFLIYFQGNSAPDKSGLPSDRFSAERTGGSVSTLTIQRTQQEDSAVYLCAIARGTPETQYFGPGTRLLVL.

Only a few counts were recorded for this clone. Written as DNA, the CDR3 is TGTGCCATCACAGCGGGGGGCCAGAACACCGGGGAGCTGTTTTTT. Translated, it gives CAITAGGQNTGELFF. The genes are TRBV10-3 and TRBJ2-2; 9 positions agree with TRBD2. The CDR3 covers 15 residues. Trimming took 7 bases from V and 1 from J; bases not matched to a gene: 4. Germline CDR1 is ENHRY and CDR2 is SYGVKD.

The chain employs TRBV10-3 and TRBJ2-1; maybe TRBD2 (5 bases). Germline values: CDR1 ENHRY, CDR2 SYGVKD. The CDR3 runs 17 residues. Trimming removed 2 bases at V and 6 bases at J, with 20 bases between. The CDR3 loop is CAISELLDSRGPNEQFF. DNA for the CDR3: TGTGCCATCAGTGAGCTATTGGACTCTCGGGGTCCCAATGAGCAGTTCTTC.

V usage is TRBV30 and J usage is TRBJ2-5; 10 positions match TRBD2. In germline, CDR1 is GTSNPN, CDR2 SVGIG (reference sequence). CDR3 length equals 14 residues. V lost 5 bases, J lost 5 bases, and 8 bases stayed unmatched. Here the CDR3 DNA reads TGTGCCTGGTCTCGAGCGGGAGGGGGGGAGACCCAGTACTTC. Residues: CAWSRAGGGETQYF.

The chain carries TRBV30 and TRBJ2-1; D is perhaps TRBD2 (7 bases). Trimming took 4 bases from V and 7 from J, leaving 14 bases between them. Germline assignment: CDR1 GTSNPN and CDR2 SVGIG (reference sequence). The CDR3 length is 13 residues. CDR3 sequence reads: CAWKAGAGNEQFF. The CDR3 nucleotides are TGTGCCTGGAAGGCGGGGGCAGGGAATGAGCAGTTCTTC. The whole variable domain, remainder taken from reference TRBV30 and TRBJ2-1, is SQTIHQWPATLVQPVGSPLSLECTVEGTSNPNLYWYRQAAGRGLQLLFYSVGIGQISSEVPQNLSASRPQDRQFILSSKKLLLSDSGFYLCAWKAGAGNEQFFGPGTRLTVL.

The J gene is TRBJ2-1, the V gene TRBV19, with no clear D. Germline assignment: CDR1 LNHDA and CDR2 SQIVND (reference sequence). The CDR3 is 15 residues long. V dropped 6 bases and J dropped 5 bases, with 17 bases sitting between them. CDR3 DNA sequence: TGTGCCAGTAGCCTCACGTGGGCGTCCGACAATGAGCAGTTCTTC. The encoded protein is CASSLTWASDNEQFF.

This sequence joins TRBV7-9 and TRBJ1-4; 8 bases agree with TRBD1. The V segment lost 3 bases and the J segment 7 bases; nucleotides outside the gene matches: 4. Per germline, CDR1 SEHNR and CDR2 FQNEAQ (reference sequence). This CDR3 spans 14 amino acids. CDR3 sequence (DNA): TGTGCCAGCAGCTTCGGACAGGGAATTGAAAAACTGTTTTTT. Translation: CASSFGQGIEKLFF.

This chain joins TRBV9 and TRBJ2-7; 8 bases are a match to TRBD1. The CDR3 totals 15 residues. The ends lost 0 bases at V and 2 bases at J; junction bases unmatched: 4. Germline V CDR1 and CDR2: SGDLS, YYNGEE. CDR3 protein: CASSVGTGSAYEQYF. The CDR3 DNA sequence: TGTGCCAGCAGCGTAGGGACAGGGAGTGCCTACGAGCAGTACTTC.

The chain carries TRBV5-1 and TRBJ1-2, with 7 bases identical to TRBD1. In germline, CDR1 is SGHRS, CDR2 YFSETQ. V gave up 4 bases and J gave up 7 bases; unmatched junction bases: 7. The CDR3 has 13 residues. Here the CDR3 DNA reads TGCGCCAGCAGCCCGGAGGGGACAGCTGGCTACACCTTC. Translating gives CASSPEGTAGYTF.